This note documents a single T cell receptor beta chain sequence. Its specificity is unknown. Using roughly 200 ng DNA, 30,000 or so T cell genomes, the sorted-subset replicate PCRs were run. The data were produced by immunoSEQ multiplex PCR, yet TCRdb's version contains in-frame clones alone and is incomplete. The table lists approximately 2,000,000 clones, 93% of them singletons, with around 1.7% in the top ten. This CDR3 region has 15 residues. Deletions cut 0 bases from V and 3 bases from J, with 8 bases between. The germline CDR1 and CDR2 sequences are SGHAT and FQNNGV. The sample comes from a study of shared clonotypes between healthy human individuals. Study overall: The donor pool was made up of two women and three men aged 18 to 49. Per donor, three plates held CD4 naive cells, three held CD4 memory, two held CD8 naive and one held CD8 memory. Study-level results: Larger estimated richness was generally seen in naive subsets than in memory subsets.

CD45RO negativity and positive selection for CCR7 defined naive CD8 cells, a population that excluded terminally differentiated effector memory CD45RA+ cells. Sequenced input: naive CD8+ T cells from PBMCs. The TCR was taken from a young man in good health. Some clones in this sample may be carry-over from other donors' samples. The chain is built from TRBV11-2 and TRBJ2-2; D is unclear. The CDR3 is CASSLEAAYTGELFF. Written as DNA, the CDR3 is TGTGCCAGCAGCTTAGAGGCAGCTTACACCGGGGAGCTGTTTTTT.